This T cell receptor beta chain was profiled in a study of T cell responses to AZD1222 COVID-19 vaccine. Study results and limitations: Reportedly, close to half of spike-specific TCRs are directed against unmutated variant regions. Dominant CD4 TCR responses targeted spike regions 160-218 and 743-854. The study found Spike-specific TCR breadth and depth rose after two AZD1222 doses. Sampling that yielded the repertoires occurred only after the peak T cell response.

Here immunoSEQ multiplex PCR was the method, and the copy in TCRdb shows in-frame clones only, minus some. The sample consists of 120,000 to 150,000 clones, more than 80% of them appearing once. This clone was recorded a few times. As yet, its antigen is unknown. The TCR was taken from an adult who received the MenACWY meningococcal vaccine as a control. Here the sequenced sample was peripheral blood, taken 28 days after the second dose of the MenACWY control vaccine.

CDR3 sequence reads: CASRNRVSYEQYF. In DNA, the CDR3 is TGTGCCAGCAGAAACAGGGTCTCCTACGAGCAGTACTTC. J is TRBJ2-7 and V is TRBV28; tentatively, D is TRBD1 (6 bases). V lost 6 bases and J 0 bases, leaving 9 bases between the germline ends. The CDR3 is 13 residues long. Germline values: CDR1 MDHEN, CDR2 SYDVKM.